This T cell receptor (beta chain) was sequenced in a study of T cells expressing NK-cell markers. Study at large: Researchers got TCR beta repertoires out of sorted CD3+CD56+NKG2C+, CD3+CD56+NKG2C- and CD3+CD56-NKG2C+ T cells.

Libraries used 5'RACE template switching adding universal primer site and UMIs. TCRdb reprocessed the 5' RACE reads, keeping one entry per CDR3 protein, no DNA. The listing contains approximately 550,000 distinct CDR3 sequences. A note on this clonotype: Its target is not known.

The CDR3 consists of 15 residues. Points from the study as a whole: Of the CD8+ T cell pool in roughly 6 donors, about 1.0-7.5% was accounted for by dominant NKG2C+ clonotypes. Several of the donors also had these clonotypes leading their CD3+CD56-NKG2C+ fraction.

This receptor was taken from a young man in good health. The rearrangement joins TRBV12-3 or TRBV12-4 to TRBJ2-2; TCRdb calls TRBD1, which cannot be checked without DNA. Sequencing was performed on blood T cells: a sorted CD56 or NKG2C T cell subset, CD4+ or CD8+ T cells, or bulk PBMC T cells (not recorded which). The CDR3 sequence: CATKSGTGVPRELFF.